The 31 T cell receptor beta chains below were found in one sample sequenced in a study of T cell changes during pregnancy in multiple sclerosis. Generated by immunoSEQ multiplex PCR, the TCRdb table keeps only in-frame clones and is missing some. The sample holds 15,000 to 20,000 clones, about 90% seen once. The material was CD8+ T cells from peripheral blood mononuclear cells, obtained in the third trimester of pregnancy. Source of these receptors: a female donor in good health, enrolled as a control in a pregnancy study.

The rearrangement uses TRBV28 and TRBJ1-2, with TRBD1 matching over 11 bases. V shed 11 bases, J shed 4 bases, and the junction held 9 bases outside the gene matches. CDR3 size: 14 residues. The germline V gene encodes CDR1 MDHEN and CDR2 SYDVKM. CDR3 nucleotide sequence: TGTGCCTCCGGACGGACAGGGGGCTCCTATGGCTACACCTTC. This gives the protein CASGRTGGSYGYTF.

The rearrangement joins TRBV15 to TRBJ2-7; 9 positions agree with TRBD2. V dropped 3 bases and J dropped 3; count of bases not matched to a gene: 6. This CDR3 comprises 15 residues. CDR1 LNHNV and CDR2 YYDKDF come from the germline V gene (reference sequence). The CDR3 DNA follows: TGTGCCACCAGCAGGCCGACTAGCGGAAGCTACGAGCAGTACTTC. It is translated as CATSRPTSGSYEQYF.

The V call is TRBV27, the J call TRBJ2-1; possible D gene TRBD1, 6 bases. V was clipped by 0 bases and J by 12 bases, with 15 bases between them. The CDR3 totals 14 residues. Looked up from germline, CDR1 is MNHEY and CDR2 is SMNVEV (reference sequence). DNA of the CDR3: TGTGCCAGCAGTTTATCGGGGGCGGCCTTCGCGCAGTTCTTC. Translation: CASSLSGAAFAQFF.

The CDR3 protein is CASKTGAATNEKLFF. DNA for the CDR3: TGCGCCAGCAAGACAGGGGCCGCAACTAATGAAAAACTGTTTTTT. The genes are TRBV5-1 and TRBJ1-4, with 8 positions matching TRBD1. Losses at the gene ends were 6 bases for V and 0 bases for J; bases not matched to a gene: 4. This CDR3 region has 15 residues. CDR1 and CDR2 from the germline V gene are SGHRS and YFSETQ.

This clone was detected a few times. V and J are TRBV4-3 and TRBJ1-2; 7 bases agree with TRBD1. Germline CDR1 and CDR2: LGHNA and YSLEER. V lost 0 bases and J lost 5; bases outside the gene matches: 6. The CDR3 loop spans 15 amino acids. CDR3 sequence: CASSQELQGIYGYTF. In DNA, the CDR3 is TGCGCCAGCAGCCAAGAGCTACAGGGGATATATGGCTACACCTTC.

V is TRBV5-3 and J is TRBJ1-1, with D uncertain. TRBV5-3 is filed as an ORF, its function uncertain. The CDR3 has 11 amino acids. CDR3 loop: CAIEGDTEAFF. The CDR3 DNA sequence: TGTGCTATCGAGGGCGACACTGAAGCTTTCTTT.

This clone was recorded only once. The chain is built from TRBV7-2 and TRBJ1-2; 9 bases are shared with TRBD1. V lost 5 bases to trimming and J lost 7 bases; unmatched junction nucleotides: 11. Germline lookup yields CDR1 SGHTA and CDR2 FQGNSA. This CDR3 contains 15 residues. CDR3 in amino acids: CASSPRQGGYVGYTF. The CDR3 coding sequence is TGTGCCAGCAGCCCGAGACAGGGGGGTTACGTTGGCTACACCTTC.

The rearrangement uses TRBV7-9 and TRBJ2-2; weak D call: TRBD2 (6 bases). The CDR3 is made up of 17 amino acids. Germline V gives CDR1 SEHNR, CDR2 FQNEAQ (reference sequence). The V end was cut by 1 base, the J end by 3 bases, with 15 bases between. The CDR3: CASSLGLSGLHTGELFF. CDR3 bases: TGTGCCAGCAGCTTAGGGTTGTCGGGACTCCACACCGGGGAGCTGTTTTTT.

This clone was found once. The chain employs TRBV27 and TRBJ1-2; 11 bases map to TRBD1. Germline V gene sequence: CDR1 MNHEY, CDR2 SMNVEV (reference sequence). The CDR3 is 16 residues long. With 6 bases clipped from V and 3 bases from J, the junction kept 9 bases outside the gene matches. CDR3 DNA: TGTGCCAGCAGCGCGATGGGACAGGGGGGGGACTATGGCTACACCTTC. Encoded protein: CASSAMGQGGDYGYTF.

The chain links TRBV6-6 to TRBJ1-4, with 8 bases matching TRBD1. The CDR3 contains 13 residues. J gave up 7 bases and V 6 bases, and 4 bases lay outside the gene matches. CDR1 and CDR2 from the germline V gene are MNHNY and SVGAGI (reference sequence). The CDR3 DNA reads as TGTGCCAGCAGCAGGGGGCTTTCTGAAAAACTGTTTTTT. Its protein product is CASSRGLSEKLFF.

CDR3 residues: CASSIDGENGELFF. The CDR3 DNA follows: TGTGCCAGTAGTATAGACGGGGAGAACGGGGAGCTGTTTTTT. The chain couples TRBV19 to TRBJ2-2; tentative D call: TRBD2 (5 bases). This CDR3 contains 14 residues. V dropped 0 bases and J dropped 7 bases, with 9 bases sitting between them. Germline CDR1 reads LNHDA; CDR2 reads SQIVND (reference sequence). The full variable domain, rest sourced from reference TRBV19 and TRBJ2-2, is DGGITQSPKYLFRKEGQNVTLSCEQNLNHDAMYWYRQDPGQGLRLIYYSQIVNDFQKGDIAEGYSVSREKKESFPLTVTSAQKNPTAFYLCASSIDGENGELFFGEGSRLTVL.

This CDR3 reads CATSGTTQATYEQYF. In DNA, the CDR3 is TGTGCCACCAGCGGAACCACACAGGCAACCTACGAGCAGTACTTC. The chain carries TRBV15 and TRBJ2-7; tentative D call: TRBD1 (5 bases). The germline gives CDR1 LNHNV, CDR2 YYDKDF (reference sequence). Between the trimmed V and J ends, which lost 5 bases and 2 bases, there was a span of 16 bases. The CDR3 loop spans 15 amino acids. Complete variable domain (other parts from reference TRBV15 and TRBJ2-7): DAMVIQNPRYQVTQFGKPVTLSCSQTLNHNVMYWYQQKSSQAPKLLFHYYDKDFNNEADTPDNFQSRRPNTSFCFLDIRSPGLGDTAMYLCATSGTTQATYEQYFGPGTRLTVT.

The rearrangement links TRBV6-5 to TRBJ1-2; 11 nucleotides align to TRBD1. V gave up 6 bases and J gave up 6 bases; unmatched junction bases: 12. This CDR3 is built from 16 residues. Germline V CDR1 and CDR2: MNHEY, SVGAGI. CDR3 residues: CASSYHRDRGGNGYTF. CDR3 DNA: TGTGCCAGCAGCTACCACCGGGACAGGGGGGGCAATGGCTACACCTTC.

This chain joins TRBV5-1 and TRBJ2-7; TRBD1 matches at 8 bases. The CDR3 covers 14 residues. Germline V lookup: CDR1 SGHRS, CDR2 YFSETQ. The junction had 7 bases not matched to a gene; V was cut back by 4 bases and J by 4 bases. CDR3 in amino acids: CASSPGTGEYEQYF. Written as DNA, the CDR3 is TGCGCCAGCAGCCCCGGGACAGGTGAATACGAGCAGTACTTC.

V gene TRBV5-1 combines with J gene TRBJ1-2, with 9 bases fitting TRBD1. This CDR3 region has 17 residues. Per germline, CDR1 SGHRS and CDR2 YFSETQ. The trim removed 4 bases at V and 2 bases at J, leaving 12 bases unmatched. CDR3 DNA sequence: TGCGCCAGCAGCCCCCGACCCGGGACAGGGACAAACTATGGCTACACCTTC. Protein product: CASSPRPGTGTNYGYTF.

The rearrangement uses TRBV7-9 and TRBJ2-7, with D possibly TRBD2 on 6 matching bases. CDR1 is SEHNR, CDR2 FQNEAQ, per germline (reference sequence). The CDR3 is 16 amino acids. V gave up 3 bases and J gave up 3 bases, with 18 bases separating them. CDR3: CASSLAGRPNIYEQYF. DNA for the CDR3: TGTGCCAGCAGCTTGGCGGGGAGACCAAATATCTACGAGCAGTACTTC.

This clone was detected once. This chain connects TRBV27 to TRBJ2-5, with TRBD1 as a possible D gene (5 bases). Trimming left V 6 bases short and J 2 bases short, with 16 bases between. Germline loops: CDR1 MNHEY, CDR2 SMNVEV (reference sequence). The CDR3 has 15 residues. CDR3 in amino acids: CASRDTGTVQETQYF. In DNA, the CDR3 is TGTGCCAGCAGGGATACAGGAACAGTACAAGAGACCCAGTACTTC.

The chain has TRBV29-1 and TRBJ2-1, with 11 bases lining up with TRBD2. V shed 2 bases, J shed 3 bases, and the junction held 0 bases outside the gene matches. The CDR3 has 14 residues. From germline, CDR1 is SQVTM and CDR2 ANQGSEA. The CDR3 loop reads CSVELAGGYNEQFF. The DNA for the CDR3 is TGCAGCGTTGAACTAGCGGGAGGCTACAATGAGCAGTTCTTC.

The chain carries TRBV29-1 and TRBJ1-2, with D tentatively TRBD1 (5 bases). This CDR3 is built from 12 residues. Trimming removed 6 bases at V and 7 bases at J, with 15 bases between. Germline V gene lookup returns CDR1 SQVTM and CDR2 ANQGSEA. CDR3 residues: CSVVTGSGGYTF. The CDR3 DNA is TGCAGCGTCGTCACAGGCTCCGGTGGCTACACCTTC.

This chain links TRBV4-3 with TRBJ1-2, with D possibly TRBD1 on 6 matching bases. CDR1 is LGHNA and CDR2 is YSLEER in the germline V gene. This CDR3 is built from 15 residues. V gave up 0 bases and J gave up 8 bases, with 16 bases separating them. The CDR3 DNA reads TGCGCCAGCAGCCAAGATCCGTCGGGACACTTCGGCTACACCTTC. This translates into CASSQDPSGHFGYTF.

The gene calls are TRBV5-1 and TRBJ2-7; 10 bases line up with TRBD1. Germline V lookup: CDR1 SGHRS, CDR2 YFSETQ. Trimming at V came to 3 bases and at J to 2 bases, leaving 2 bases not matched to a gene. CDR3 length equals 14 residues. Written as DNA, the CDR3 is TGCGCCAGCAGCTCGGGACAGGGGCCCTACGAGCAGTACTTC. Translating it yields CASSSGQGPYEQYF.

The chain carries TRBV5-6 and TRBJ1-5, with D possibly matching TRBD1 (5 bases). The V gene's germline CDR1 is SGHDT and CDR2 YYEEEE. The CDR3 is 14 residues long. The germline V and J ends were trimmed by 4 bases and 0 bases, with 8 bases remaining between them. The CDR3 coding sequence is TGTGCCAGCAGCGGGGGGGGTAGCAATCAGCCCCAGCATTTT. Translated, it gives CASSGGGSNQPQHF.

The chain recombines TRBV30 with TRBJ1-4, with D perhaps matching TRBD1 (5 bases). Germline CDR1 reads GTSNPN; CDR2 reads SVGIG (reference sequence). The V end lost 4 bases, the J end lost 7 bases, and 19 bases lay between the germline ends. The CDR3 extends over 15 amino acids. The CDR3 DNA sequence: TGTGCCTGGACCGTTGGGGGGGGATTTGGTGAAAAACTGTTTTTT. It codes for CAWTVGGGFGEKLFF.

The sample holds a few counts of this clone. The rearrangement joins TRBV11-2 to TRBJ1-1; possibly TRBD1 for D (5 bases). The germline V and J ends were trimmed by 2 bases and 0 bases, with 10 bases remaining between them. The CDR3 has 15 residues. Looked up from germline, CDR1 is SGHAT and CDR2 is FQNNGV. In nucleotides, the CDR3 is TGTGCCAGCAGCTTATCCAGGGTGTTGAACACTGAAGCTTTCTTT. It translates to CASSLSRVLNTEAFF.

The J gene is TRBJ2-2, the V gene TRBV27; 8 bases match TRBD2. CDR1 and CDR2 (germline): MNHEY, SMNVEV (reference sequence). The ends lost 2 bases at V and 6 bases at J; junction bases unmatched: 11. The CDR3 totals 17 residues. CDR3 loop: CASSLRAGGTRAGELFF. CDR3 DNA: TGTGCCAGCAGTTTACGGGCGGGGGGCACCAGGGCCGGGGAGCTGTTTTTT.

V gene TRBV9 combines with J gene TRBJ1-2; no reliable D call. This CDR3 comprises 15 residues. Trimming removed 4 bases from V and 7 bases from J, with 20 bases in between. CDR1 is SGDLS and CDR2 is YYNGEE in the germline V gene. The CDR3 protein is CASSRGFGDPFGYTF. CDR3 nucleotide sequence: TGTGCCAGCAGCCGTGGGTTCGGAGACCCCTTTGGCTACACCTTC. Supplemented by reference TRBV9 and TRBJ1-2, the full variable domain reads DSGVTQTPKHLITATGQRVTLRCSPRSGDLSVYWYQQSLDQGLQFLIQYYNGEERAKGNILERFSAQQFPDLHSELNLSSLELGDSALYFCASSRGFGDPFGYTFGSGTRLTVV.

The rearrangement joins TRBV5-1 to TRBJ2-2; D ambiguous. Trimming shortened V by 4 bases and J by 1 base, and 11 bases separated the two germline ends. This CDR3 region has 15 residues. CDR1 and CDR2 (germline): SGHRS, YFSETQ. The CDR3 spells CASSPEYGNTGELFF. The CDR3 DNA follows: TGCGCCAGCAGCCCCGAATACGGGAACACCGGGGAGCTGTTTTTT.

The rearrangement links TRBV6-6 to TRBJ2-5; perhaps TRBD2 as D (5 bases). Trimming removed 2 bases from V and 5 bases from J, with 12 bases in between. The CDR3 runs to 14 residues. CDR1 and CDR2 (germline): MNHNY, SVGAGI (reference sequence). The CDR3 region is CASSYRDGVETQYF. Written as DNA, the CDR3 is TGTGCCAGCAGTTACCGTGACGGGGTGGAGACCCAGTACTTC.

The chain has TRBV29-1 and TRBJ2-7; D is ambiguous. This CDR3 has 10 amino acids. Trimming shortened V by 2 bases and J by 6 bases, and 5 bases separated the two germline ends. CDR1 and CDR2 from the germline V gene are SQVTM and ANQGSEA. CDR3 nucleotides: TGCAGCGTTGAAAGAGGCGAGCAGTACTTC. Translating gives CSVERGEQYF.

The V and J genes are TRBV27 and TRBJ1-1; perhaps TRBD1 as D (5 bases). The germline V gene has CDR1 MNHEY and CDR2 SMNVEV (reference sequence). V was pared by 7 bases and J by 8 bases, with 14 bases between. There are 12 residues in the CDR3. The CDR3 DNA is TGTGCCAGCATCCCCTGGGGCGGAGAAGCTTTCTTT. Its translation: CASIPWGGEAFF.

By frequency in the sample, this clone is medium-sized. The chain carries TRBV6-1 and TRBJ2-1; 8 bases align to TRBD2. Germline values: CDR1 MNHNS, CDR2 SASEGT. V lost 1 base to trimming and J lost 4 bases; unmatched junction nucleotides: 3. The CDR3 consists of 15 residues. CDR3 residues: CASSEGTGGYNEQFF. The CDR3 DNA sequence: TGTGCCAGCAGTGAAGGGACGGGGGGGTACAATGAGCAGTTCTTC.